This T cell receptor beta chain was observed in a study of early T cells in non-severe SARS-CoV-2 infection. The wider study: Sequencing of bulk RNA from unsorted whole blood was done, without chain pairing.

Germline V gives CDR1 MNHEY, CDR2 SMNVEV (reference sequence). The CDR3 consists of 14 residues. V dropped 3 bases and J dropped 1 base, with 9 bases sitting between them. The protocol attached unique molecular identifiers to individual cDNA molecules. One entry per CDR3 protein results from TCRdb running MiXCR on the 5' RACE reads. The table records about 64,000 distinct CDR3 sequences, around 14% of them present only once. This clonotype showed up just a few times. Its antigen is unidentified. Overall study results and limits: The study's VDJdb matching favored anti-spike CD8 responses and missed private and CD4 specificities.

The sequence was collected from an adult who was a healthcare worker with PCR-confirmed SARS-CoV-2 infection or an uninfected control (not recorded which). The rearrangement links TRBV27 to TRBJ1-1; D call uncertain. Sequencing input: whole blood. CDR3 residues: CASSFTRGNTEAFF. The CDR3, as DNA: TGTGCCAGCAGTTTTACTCGGGGGAACACTGAAGCTTTCTTT.